These 19 T cell receptor beta chains share one sample of origin, sequenced in a study of blood T cell repertoires in COVID-19. This table comes from immunoSEQ multiplex PCR, and its TCRdb copy is limited to in-frame clones, with some not included. The sample contains roughly 50,000 clones, approximately 90% of which appear only once. The sequenced material came from peripheral blood. These receptors were collected from a man between 65 and 79 years old with acute or convalescent COVID-19.

The rearrangement links TRBV5-6 to TRBJ2-3, with a possible D match to TRBD1 (6 bases). This CDR3 is 17 amino acids long. The germline V gene encodes CDR1 SGHDT and CDR2 YYEEEE. V lost 1 base and J 5 bases, leaving 20 bases between the germline ends. CDR3 sequence (DNA): TGTGCCAGCAGCTTGCCCCGCGGACAGTTTATTATAGATACGCAGTATTTT. It yields the protein CASSLPRGQFIIDTQYF.

The chain is built from TRBV6-5 and TRBJ1-6; D may be TRBD1 (5 bases). The CDR3 has 14 residues. Per the germline V gene, CDR1 is MNHEY and CDR2 is SVGAGI. The ends were cut back, 2 bases at V and 7 bases at J, with 9 bases in the middle. DNA of the CDR3: TGTGCCAGCAGTTACGGATGGGGCAATTCACCCCTCCACTTT. It yields the protein CASSYGWGNSPLHF.

This chain joins TRBV19 and TRBJ2-1; 8 nucleotides align to TRBD2. CDR1 is LNHDA, CDR2 SQIVND, per germline (reference sequence). Unmatched junction bases numbered 8, after V lost 4 bases and J lost 3 bases. The CDR3 totals 16 residues. The CDR3 bases are TGTGCCAGTAGTAGGCCAGCGGGGGCTGACTACAATGAGCAGTTCTTC. Protein product: CASSRPAGADYNEQFF.

The chain is built from TRBV9 and TRBJ2-1, with TRBD2 matching over 9 bases. The germline V gene has CDR1 SGDLS and CDR2 YYNGEE. CDR3 length: 17 residues. J was trimmed by 8 bases and V by 4 bases; bases with no gene match: 16. The CDR3 bases are TGTGCCAGCAGCCCCCGCCCTGGCGGGGGGGCTCAGGATGAGCAGTTCTTC. Protein product: CASSPRPGGGAQDEQFF.

The rearrangement joins TRBV7-9 to TRBJ1-4; 10 bases align to TRBD1. J lost 5 bases, V lost 4 bases, and 4 bases had no gene match. The CDR3 spans 15 residues. From germline, CDR1 is SEHNR and CDR2 FQNEAQ (reference sequence). The CDR3 sequence is CASSWTGGLNEKLFF. The CDR3 DNA reads TGTGCCAGCAGCTGGACAGGGGGGTTGAATGAAAAACTGTTTTTT.

This sequence joins TRBV29-1 and TRBJ1-6, with D uncertain. Germline V CDR1 and CDR2: SQVTM, ANQGSEA. Trimming stripped 4 bases from V and 19 bases from J, with 29 bases between. The CDR3 has 15 amino acids. In nucleotides, the CDR3 is TGCAGCGTTGCTCCGACATTAATTAGACCCGCACAGCTGCACTTT. Amino acids: CSVAPTLIRPAQLHF. Full variable domain (remainder filled in from reference TRBV29-1 and TRBJ1-6): SAVISQKPSRDICQRGTSLTIQCQVDSQVTMMFWYRQQPGQSLTLIATANQGSEATYESGFVIDKFPISRPNLTFSTLTVSNMSPEDSSIYLCSVAPTLIRPAQLHFGNGTRLTVT.

The rearrangement joins TRBV5-4 to TRBJ2-5; possible D gene TRBD2, 6 bases. Trimming shortened V by 3 bases and J by 4 bases, and 13 bases separated the two germline ends. The V gene's germline CDR1 is SGHNT and CDR2 YYREEE (reference sequence). The CDR3 consists of 14 residues. CDR3 DNA: TGTGCCAGCAGCTCTCGGGGGTTAGGAGAGACCCAGTACTTC. As protein: CASSSRGLGETQYF.

The chain carries TRBV5-8 and TRBJ2-7, with D tentatively TRBD1 (5 bases). Germline assignment: CDR1 SGHTS and CDR2 YDEGEE. The CDR3 has 15 residues. The ends were cut back, 0 bases at V and 7 bases at J, with 17 bases in the middle. The CDR3 loop is CASSLGQRTIFEQYF. The CDR3 bases are TGTGCCAGCAGCTTGGGACAGCGAACCATCTTTGAGCAGTACTTC.

The chain combines TRBV6-5 with TRBJ1-4, with D possibly being TRBD1 (5 bases). This CDR3 is built from 14 residues. Germline V gene data show CDR1 as MNHEY and CDR2 as SVGAGI. Trimming took off 6 bases at V and 10 bases at J, with 18 bases between the two ends. CDR3 in amino acids: CASRQDNRRGKLFF. The CDR3, as DNA: TGTGCCAGCAGACAGGACAACCGGAGAGGAAAACTGTTTTTT.

V usage is TRBV6-6 and J usage is TRBJ2-1, with 13 bases matching TRBD2. Germline values: CDR1 MNHNY, CDR2 SVGAGI (reference sequence). This CDR3 has 16 residues. Trimming at V came to 4 bases and at J to 8 bases, leaving 8 bases not matched to a gene. This chain's CDR3 is CASSFPTSGGAHEQFF. The CDR3 DNA follows: TGTGCCAGCAGTTTCCCTACTAGCGGGGGGGCCCATGAGCAGTTCTTC.

V gene TRBV7-6 combines with J gene TRBJ1-4, with D unresolved. CDR1 and CDR2 from the germline V gene are SGHVS and FNYEAQ. V was shortened by 3 bases and J by 8 bases, with 19 bases between the two germline ends. CDR3 length equals 16 residues. CDR3 sequence reads: CASSFNSMEGGEKLFF. Written as DNA, the CDR3 is TGTGCCAGCAGCTTTAATTCTATGGAGGGCGGCGAAAAACTGTTTTTT.

V and J are TRBV5-1 and TRBJ2-7; no definite D call. The CDR3 runs to 16 residues. V was trimmed by 6 bases and J by 1 base, leaving 20 bases between them. Germline CDR1 and CDR2: SGHRS and YFSETQ. The CDR3 bases are TGCGCCAGCACCCCCTACAGTTATCCCTCTTCCTACGAGCAGTACTTC. It yields the protein CASTPYSYPSSYEQYF.

The chain uses TRBV12-3 or TRBV12-4 and TRBJ1-1, with D possibly being TRBD1 (6 bases). V was cut by 1 base and J by 9 bases, with 9 bases left in between. The CDR3 contains 12 residues. The CDR3 DNA reads TGTGCCAGCAGTTTAGTTACAGGGAAAGCTTTCTTT. It is translated as CASSLVTGKAFF.

The chain joins TRBV7-8 to TRBJ1-1; tentatively, D is TRBD1 (6 bases). Trimming shortened V by 2 bases and J by 4 bases, and 17 bases separated the two germline ends. The CDR3 consists of 16 residues. Germline-derived CDR1 and CDR2 are SGHVS and FQNEAQ. The CDR3 region is CASSLRGRGEITEAFF. DNA for the CDR3: TGTGCCAGCAGCTTACGGGGCAGGGGCGAGATCACTGAAGCTTTCTTT. Combining the CDR3 with reference TRBV7-8 and TRBJ1-1 gives the whole variable domain GAGVSQSPRYKVAKRGQDVALRCDPISGHVSLFWYQQALGQGPEFLTYFQNEAQLDKSGLPSDRFFAERPEGSVSTLKIQRTQQEDSAVYLCASSLRGRGEITEAFFGQGTRLTVV.

J is TRBJ2-7 and V is TRBV15; D is perhaps TRBD2 (6 bases). The CDR3 is 15 amino acids. Trimming removed 1 base at V and 9 bases at J, with 19 bases between. Germline loops: CDR1 LNHNV, CDR2 YYDKDF (reference sequence). CDR3 DNA: TGTGCCACCAGCAGAGCCTTGGACAAGGTGGAGGGGCAGTACTTC. This sequence encodes CATSRALDKVEGQYF.

The chain employs TRBV6-5 and TRBJ2-1; 7 nucleotides agree with TRBD2. J lost 3 bases, V lost 4 bases, and 9 bases had no gene match. The CDR3 extends over 16 amino acids. CDR1 and CDR2 from the germline V gene are MNHEY and SVGAGI. DNA of the CDR3: TGTGCCAGCAGTTCCATACAGCGGGGTAACTACAATGAGCAGTTCTTC. This gives the protein CASSSIQRGNYNEQFF.

This rearrangement joins TRBV27 to TRBJ2-5; TRBD2 might be the D (5 bases). The CDR3 length is 13 residues. The germline gives CDR1 MNHEY, CDR2 SMNVEV (reference sequence). Trimming cost V 6 bases and J 8 bases, with 16 bases left between them. The DNA for the CDR3 is TGTGCCAGCAGGGCGACTATAGTGGGTACCCAGTACTTC. This encodes CASRATIVGTQYF.

The V call is TRBV9, the J call TRBJ2-3; D might be TRBD2 (6 bases). The CDR3 extends over 15 amino acids. Germline values: CDR1 SGDLS, CDR2 YYNGEE. V lost 4 bases to trimming and J lost 3 bases, with 15 bases between them. The CDR3 loop reads CASSPSGTVTDTQYF. The CDR3 nucleotides are TGTGCCAGCAGCCCTTCCGGGACTGTAACAGATACGCAGTATTTT.

This clone has more than one count but fewer than ten. This sequence joins TRBV6-1 and TRBJ1-5; 7 bases match TRBD1. The V gene's germline CDR1 is MNHNS and CDR2 SASEGT. The CDR3 is 17 residues long. Trimming removed 4 bases from V and 5 bases from J; junction bases left unmatched: 14. The CDR3 DNA follows: TGTGCCAGCAGTGGCCCTAACCCCCGGGACAGACATCAGCCCCAGCATTTT. Protein product: CASSGPNPRDRHQPQHF.